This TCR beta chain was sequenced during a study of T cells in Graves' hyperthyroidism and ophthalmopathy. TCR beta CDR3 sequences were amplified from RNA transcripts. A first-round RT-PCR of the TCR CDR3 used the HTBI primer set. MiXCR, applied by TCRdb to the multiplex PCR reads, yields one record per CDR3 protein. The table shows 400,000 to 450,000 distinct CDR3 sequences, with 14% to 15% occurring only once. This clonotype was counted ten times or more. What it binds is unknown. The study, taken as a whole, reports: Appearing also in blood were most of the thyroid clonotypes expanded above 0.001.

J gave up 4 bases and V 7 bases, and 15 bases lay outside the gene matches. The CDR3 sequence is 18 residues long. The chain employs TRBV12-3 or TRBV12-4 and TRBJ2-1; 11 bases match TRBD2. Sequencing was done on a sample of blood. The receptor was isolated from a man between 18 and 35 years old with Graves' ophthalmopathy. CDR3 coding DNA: TGTGCCAGCAAACCCGGGCTAGCGGGAGGACTAAGATACAATGAGCAGTTCTTC. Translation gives CASKPGLAGGLRYNEQFF.